This is a list of T cell receptor beta chains from one sample in a study of CD8+ T cells in alopecia areata. Libraries were prepared by immunoSEQ multiplex PCR; TCRdb keeps only in-frame clonotypes and omits some of them. The sample holds about 180,000 clones, about 61% seen once. This specimen consisted of CD4+ T cells sorted from blood, obtained between weeks 55 and 65, from a patient treated with tofacitinib. Receptors originate from a human donor with alopecia areata. The conserved cysteine and the conserved F or W are not part of the CDR3 here.

v_call,j_call,cdr3_aa
TRBV25-1,TRBJ2-7,ASQLAGDYEQY
TRBV20-1,TRBJ2-3,SAMTADTQY
TRBV29-1,TRBJ1-1,SVTTLNTEAF
TRBV5-6,TRBJ1-2,ASSVGQGAYGYT
TRBV5-6,TRBJ1-6,ASSLFLDSPLH
TRBV14,TRBJ1-2,ASSQGSGTMGYT
TRBV2,TRBJ2-3,ASTRDSPSTDTQY
TRBV4-1,TRBJ1-5,ASSQVARGYNQPQH
TRBV29-1,TRBJ2-2,SVEVSGGYTTGELF
TRBV29-1,TRBJ1-1,SVGRQGDTEAF
TRBV29-1,TRBJ2-3,SVELRAGGGTDTQY
TRBV30,TRBJ1-1,AWSLPGTRTEAF
TRBV9,TRBJ2-7,ASSPTVDTPYEQY
TRBV7-2,TRBJ2-6,ASSSGTSLSGANVLT
TRBV20-1,TRBJ1-2,SIHGTGYT
TRBV30,TRBJ1-6,AWIGTTNRDYSPLH
TRBV6-6,TRBJ1-1,ASNQNTEAF
TRBV5-1,TRBJ1-1,ASHIQGGMNTEAF
TRBV25-1,TRBJ1-4,ASSEPGRNEKLF
TRBV6-5,TRBJ2-3,ASRATDTQY
TRBV30,TRBJ1-3,ALNMAGNTIY
TRBV7-9,TRBJ1-1,ASSLSPFLWRVNATEAF
TRBV18,TRBJ2-2,ASSPNSAFANTGELF
TRBV10-3,TRBJ2-5,AISEVPGQEGETQY
TRBV5-1,TRBJ1-6,ASRMGQQDSPLH
TRBV30,TRBJ2-2,AWSPGVNTGELF
TRBV25-1,TRBJ2-1,ASSEYSGVYNEQF
TRBV2,TRBJ2-2,ASRRDRANTGELF
TRBV5-1,TRBJ2-7,ASSPPHQTSVGEQY
TRBV29-1,TRBJ2-7,SVVLGGTYEQY
TRBV7-9,TRBJ2-7,ASSLAAGTGVHEQY
TRBV20-1,TRBJ1-1,SVPRGTEAF
TRBV7-2,TRBJ2-7,ASSTSSYEQY
TRBV18,TRBJ1-1,ASSADQLGTEAF
TRBV5-1,TRBJ1-4,ASSRADTPTNEKLF
TRBV28,TRBJ1-5,ASSLSEWGRESNQPQH
TRBV30,TRBJ1-1,AWSYRTAPNTEAF
TRBV27,TRBJ1-5,ASSRRQDNQPQH
TRBV7-6,TRBJ2-3,ASSLEGGPSTDTQY
TRBV7-2,TRBJ2-3,ASSLLGGTDTQY
TRBV2,TRBJ2-6,ASSETGPASGANVLT